The 29 T cell receptor beta chains in this list originate from one sample, sequenced in a study of early T cells in non-severe SARS-CoV-2 infection. TCRdb processed the 5' RACE reads anew with MiXCR; each CDR3 protein has one entry. The sample contains about 50,000 distinct CDR3 sequences, over 12% of which appear only once. Specimen: whole blood, collected at baseline. Receptor source: an adult who was a healthcare worker with PCR-confirmed SARS-CoV-2 infection or an uninfected control (not recorded which).

This clonotype has ten or more counts. V and J are TRBV7-3 and TRBJ2-4, with 7 bases that match TRBD2. V trimming: 5 bases; J trimming: 7 bases; junction bases outside the gene matches: 11. The CDR3 has 15 amino acids. Germline-derived CDR1 and CDR2 are SGHTA and FQGTGA. The CDR3 reads CASSTTAGPENIQYF. The CDR3 nucleotides read TGTGCCAGCAGCACGACAGCGGGACCCGAGAACATTCAGTACTTC.

This clonotype has a count of ten or more. The chain carries TRBV28 and TRBJ2-1; either TRBD1 or TRBD2 may fit D (9 bases each). V lost 6 bases and J 9 bases, leaving 21 bases between the germline ends. Germline CDR1 reads MDHEN; CDR2 reads SYDVKM. This CDR3 has 15 amino acids. The CDR3 DNA reads TGTGCCAGCAGCCTAGCGGGACAGGGCTTCATTGAGCAGTTCTTC. It is translated as CASSLAGQGFIEQFF.

The V gene is TRBV7-2, the J gene TRBJ2-3, with D perhaps matching TRBD1 or TRBD2 (5 bases each). V dropped 5 bases and J dropped 6 bases, with 12 bases sitting between them. The CDR3 totals 13 residues. Germline V CDR1 and CDR2: SGHTA, FQGNSA. The CDR3 DNA sequence: TGTGCCAGCAGCCCCGGGACCGGGGATACGCAGTATTTT. Translating it yields CASSPGTGDTQYF. The whole variable domain, remainder taken from reference TRBV7-2 and TRBJ2-3, is GAGVSQSPSNKVTEKGKDVELRCDPISGHTALYWYRQSLGQGLEFLIYFQGNSAPDKSGLPSDRFSAERTGGSVSTLTIQRTQQEDSAVYLCASSPGTGDTQYFGPGTRLTVL.

The chain has TRBV27 and TRBJ2-5; 11 positions match TRBD2. Trimming cost V 6 bases and J 1 base; bases outside gene matches: 1. The CDR3 runs to 14 residues. Germline CDR1 reads MNHEY; CDR2 reads SMNVEV (reference sequence). CDR3 region: CASRTSGVQETQYF. CDR3 sequence (DNA): TGTGCCAGCAGGACTAGCGGGGTCCAAGAGACCCAGTACTTC.

This clonotype was detected only a few times. V is TRBV10-3 and J is TRBJ1-1, with D possibly matching TRBD1 (5 bases). Looked up from germline, CDR1 is ENHRY and CDR2 is SYGVKD. The CDR3 consists of 12 residues. Trimming removed 0 bases from V and 11 bases from J, with 10 bases in between. The CDR3 sequence is CAISESGVAAFF. The CDR3 DNA reads as TGTGCCATCAGTGAGTCAGGGGTAGCCGCTTTCTTT.

At least ten counts were recorded for this clonotype. The chain recombines TRBV4-2 with TRBJ2-2, with D uncertain. Germline CDR1 reads LGHNA; CDR2 reads YNFKEQ. The V end lost 5 bases, the J end lost 2 bases, and 15 bases lay between the germline ends. This CDR3 comprises 16 residues. CDR3 nucleotide sequence: TGTGCCAGCAGCAAAAACAGCCCGCCAAACACCGGGGAGCTGTTTTTT. It yields the protein CASSKNSPPNTGELFF.

The rearrangement uses TRBV20-1 and TRBJ2-3, with D possibly being TRBD2 (5 bases). V was clipped by 6 bases and J by 2 bases, with 12 bases between them. Germline CDR1 DFQATT, CDR2 SNEGSKA (reference sequence). The CDR3 loop spans 13 amino acids. CDR3 protein: CSAKSGNTDTQYF. The CDR3 nucleotides are TGCAGTGCCAAAAGCGGTAACACAGATACGCAGTATTTT.

This clonotype turned up a few times. The germline gene is not matched at one end of the junction; a read error may be the cause. The V call is TRBV29-1, the J call TRBJ2-2; TRBD1 matches at 8 bases. The CDR3 runs to 14 residues. Germline-derived CDR1 and CDR2 are SQVTM and ANQGSEA. The CDR3, as DNA: TGCAGCGCTGAACAGGGGGCGAACACCGGGGAGCTGTTTTTT. It yields the protein CSAEQGANTGELFF.

This clonotype has just one count. The V and J genes are TRBV12-5 and TRBJ2-7; D not certain. Germline V gives CDR1 LGHNT, CDR2 FRNRAP. The CDR3 extends over 12 amino acids. V was cut by 5 bases and J by 10 bases, with 15 bases left in between. The CDR3 protein is CASGPALGFQYF. As DNA, the CDR3 is TGTGCTAGTGGTCCCGCGCTGGGGTTTCAGTACTTC.

Only a few counts were recorded for this clonotype. The V call is TRBV7-9, the J call TRBJ2-2; TRBD1 aligns across 11 bases. The ends lost 5 bases at V and 4 bases at J; junction bases unmatched: 12. Germline V gene sequence: CDR1 SEHNR, CDR2 FQNEAQ (reference sequence). There are 18 residues in the CDR3. Here the CDR3 DNA reads TGTGCCAGCAGCCCCCACCTCCGGGACAGGGGGTTCACCGGGGAGCTGTTTTTT. This codes for CASSPHLRDRGFTGELFF.

Only a few counts were recorded for this clonotype. The V gene is TRBV7-8, the J gene TRBJ2-1; D is ambiguous. Per the germline V gene, CDR1 is SGHVS and CDR2 is FQNEAQ. This CDR3 comprises 15 residues. Trimming removed 0 bases at V and 4 bases at J, with 10 bases between. This CDR3 reads CASSLAQNSYNEQFF. For the CDR3, the DNA is TGTGCCAGCAGCTTAGCGCAGAATTCGTACAATGAGCAGTTCTTC.

There are a few counts of this clonotype. The chain combines TRBV6-5 with TRBJ2-1; 8 bases match TRBD1. J was trimmed by 9 bases and V by 0 bases; bases with no gene match: 7. The CDR3 covers 15 residues. Germline V lookup: CDR1 MNHEY, CDR2 SVGAGI. The DNA of the CDR3 is TGTGCCAGCAGTTACTCTGGTCAGGGGGCTAGTGAGCAGTTCTTC. Translated, it gives CASSYSGQGASEQFF.

This clonotype was seen at least ten times. The chain employs TRBV13 and TRBJ1-1; 7 positions match TRBD1. Germline loops: CDR1 PRHDT, CDR2 FYEKMQ (reference sequence). After removal of 1 base from V and 10 bases from J, the junction contained 6 bases not matched to a gene. There are 13 residues in the CDR3. CDR3 region: CASSLVGQTAAFF. The CDR3 nucleotides read TGTGCCAGCAGCTTAGTGGGACAGACGGCAGCTTTCTTT. Complete variable domain (other parts from reference TRBV13 and TRBJ1-1): AAGVIQSPRHLIKEKRETATLKCYPIPRHDTVYWYQQGPGQDPQFLISFYEKMQSDKGSIPDRFSAQQFSDYHSELNMSSLELGDSALYFCASSLVGQTAAFFGQGTRLTVV.

At least ten counts were recorded for this clonotype. The J gene is TRBJ2-2, the V gene TRBV14; D uncertain. V was trimmed by 3 bases and J by 6 bases, leaving 11 bases between them. Germline values: CDR1 SGHDN, CDR2 FVKESK. The length of the CDR3 is 14 residues. Here the CDR3 reads CASSHNPVAGELFF. The CDR3 DNA reads as TGTGCCAGCAGCCACAATCCAGTGGCCGGGGAGCTGTTTTTT.

The chain recombines TRBV10-3 with TRBJ2-1; 9 bases map to TRBD2. This CDR3 contains 14 residues. V shed 3 bases and J 7 bases; nucleotides not matched to a gene: 4. The V gene's germline CDR1 is ENHRY and CDR2 SYGVKD. The CDR3 spells CAISDSGRSNEQFF. Written as DNA, the CDR3 is TGTGCCATCAGTGATAGCGGGAGAAGTAATGAGCAGTTCTTC.

The rearrangement uses TRBV2 and TRBJ2-1, with D perhaps TRBD1 (6 bases). The V end was cut by 6 bases, the J end by 8 bases, with 20 bases between. The CDR3 totals 15 residues. Germline-derived CDR1 and CDR2 are SNHLY and FYNNEI. The CDR3 sequence: CASSAADRTVYEQFF. Written as DNA, the CDR3 is TGTGCCAGCAGCGCGGCTGACAGGACTGTATATGAGCAGTTCTTC.

The chain links TRBV5-1 to TRBJ2-2; D gene unclear. The V gene's germline CDR1 is SGHRS and CDR2 YFSETQ. The length of the CDR3 is 13 residues. The V and J ends lost 4 bases and 7 bases respectively, with 11 bases between them. CDR3 sequence: CASSIPLGGELFF. The CDR3 DNA sequence: TGCGCCAGCAGCATACCACTTGGCGGGGAGCTGTTTTTT.

The rearrangement uses TRBV6-2 or TRBV6-3 and TRBJ2-2, with a tentative D call TRBD2 (5 bases). From germline, CDR1 is MNHEY and CDR2 SVGEGT. The CDR3 totals 15 residues. V lost 0 bases and J lost 9, with 14 bases in between. The CDR3 sequence is CASSYSTDAGRELFF. CDR3 DNA sequence: TGTGCCAGCAGTTACTCGACGGACGCCGGGAGGGAGCTGTTTTTT.

The J gene is TRBJ2-7, the V gene TRBV7-6; possibly TRBD2 for D (6 bases). The CDR3 totals 15 residues. The V gene lost 2 bases and the J gene lost 6 bases, with 17 bases spanning the gap. Looked up from germline, CDR1 is SGHVS and CDR2 is FNYEAQ. The CDR3 region has the DNA TGTGCCAGCAGCTTATCGAGCGGGTCTCGTCTCGAGCAGTACTTC. Translation: CASSLSSGSRLEQYF.

This clonotype was detected a few times. The chain combines TRBV4-1 with TRBJ2-6; D not resolved. Trimming left V 2 bases short and J 0 bases short, with 5 bases between. Per germline, CDR1 MGHRA and CDR2 YSYEKL. CDR3 size: 15 residues. The CDR3 is CASSQPTSGANVLTF. The CDR3 DNA is TGCGCCAGCAGCCAACCCACCTCTGGGGCCAACGTCCTGACTTTC.

The sample holds many counts of this clonotype. The chain has TRBV13 and TRBJ1-3, with D perhaps TRBD1 (5 bases). Germline assignment: CDR1 PRHDT and CDR2 FYEKMQ (reference sequence). Between the trimmed V and J ends, which lost 4 bases and 6 bases, there was a span of 7 bases. The CDR3 sequence is 12 residues long. The DNA of the CDR3 is TGTGCCAGCAGCTCGACAGTAAACACCATATATTTT. Translated, it gives CASSSTVNTIYF.

This clonotype was seen more than once but under ten times. The J gene is TRBJ2-7, the V gene TRBV7-9; D possibly corresponds to TRBD2 (6 bases). V lost 5 bases, J lost 0 bases, and 14 bases lay in between. The germline gives CDR1 SEHNR, CDR2 FQNEAQ (reference sequence). CDR3 size: 15 residues. In DNA form, the CDR3 reads TGTGCCAGCAGCCCTAGGAACGGGAGCTCCTACGAGCAGTACTTC. Its translation is CASSPRNGSSYEQYF.

The chain carries TRBV13 and TRBJ2-1, with D possibly TRBD1 on 5 matching bases. The ends were cut back, 4 bases at V and 1 base at J, with 8 bases in the middle. Germline V gene data show CDR1 as PRHDT and CDR2 as FYEKMQ (reference sequence). This CDR3 has 14 residues. The CDR3 reads CASSSDRSYNEQFF. The CDR3 DNA reads TGTGCCAGCAGCTCTGACAGATCCTACAATGAGCAGTTCTTC.

This clonotype was recorded a few times. V gene TRBV5-6 combines with J gene TRBJ2-1; 9 bases line up with TRBD2. CDR3 length equals 15 residues. V shed 3 bases, J shed 2 bases, and the junction held 3 bases outside the gene matches. Per the germline V gene, CDR1 is SGHDT and CDR2 is YYEEEE. CDR3 protein: CASSSLAGTYNEQFF. Written as DNA, the CDR3 is TGTGCCAGCAGCTCCCTAGCGGGGACCTACAATGAGCAGTTCTTC.

This clonotype was seen only a few times. The chain couples TRBV4-1 to TRBJ2-1; D remains ambiguous. The CDR3 sequence is 13 residues long. Trimming removed 0 bases from V and 5 bases from J, with 5 bases in between. Looked up from germline, CDR1 is MGHRA and CDR2 is YSYEKL. CDR3 loop: CASSQDGDNEQFF. The CDR3 nucleotides are TGCGCCAGCAGCCAAGATGGGGACAATGAGCAGTTCTTC.

CDR3 nucleotides: TGCGCCAGCAGCCCCGAAGCAGGCGAGACCCAGTACTTC. This codes for CASSPEAGETQYF. The J gene is TRBJ2-5, the V gene TRBV5-1; D remains unclear. V was trimmed by 4 bases and J by 5 bases, leaving 12 bases between them. This CDR3 spans 13 amino acids. Per the germline V gene, CDR1 is SGHRS and CDR2 is YFSETQ.

This clonotype showed up many times. V is TRBV4-2 and J is TRBJ2-1; TRBD2 agrees at 8 bases. Germline V gene sequence: CDR1 LGHNA, CDR2 YNFKEQ. The CDR3 covers 14 residues. J lost 11 bases, V lost 6 bases, and 12 bases had no gene match. CDR3 residues: CASRRSGEGEQQFF. The DNA for the CDR3 is TGTGCCAGCAGGCGTAGCGGGGAGGGTGAGCAGCAGTTCTTC.

In its sample, this clonotype was seen a few times. This chain links TRBV12-3 or TRBV12-4 with TRBJ2-1; no clear D gene. Trimming left V 3 bases short and J 0 bases short, with 6 bases between. This CDR3 is 14 amino acids long. CDR3 sequence: CASSLSDSYNEQFF. DNA for the CDR3: TGTGCCAGCAGTTTGAGCGACTCCTACAATGAGCAGTTCTTC.

The J gene is TRBJ2-3, the V gene TRBV29-1, with D perhaps TRBD2 (5 bases). The germline V gene has CDR1 SQVTM and CDR2 ANQGSEA. CDR3 length: 13 residues. Trimming took 7 bases from V and 6 from J, leaving 17 bases between them. CDR3 protein: CSGGQSLADTQYF. CDR3 nucleotide sequence: TGCAGCGGCGGGCAGTCTCTCGCGGATACGCAGTATTTT.